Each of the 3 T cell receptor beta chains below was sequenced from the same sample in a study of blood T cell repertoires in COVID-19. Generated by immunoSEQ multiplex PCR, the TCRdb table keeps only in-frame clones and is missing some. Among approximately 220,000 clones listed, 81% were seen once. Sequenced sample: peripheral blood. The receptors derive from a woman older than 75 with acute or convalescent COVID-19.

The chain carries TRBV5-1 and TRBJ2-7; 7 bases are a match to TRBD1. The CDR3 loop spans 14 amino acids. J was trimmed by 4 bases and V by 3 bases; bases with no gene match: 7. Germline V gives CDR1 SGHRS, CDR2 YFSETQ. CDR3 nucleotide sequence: TGCGCCAGCAGCTCAGGGACAGTTCCTTACGAGCAGTACTTC. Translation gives CASSSGTVPYEQYF.

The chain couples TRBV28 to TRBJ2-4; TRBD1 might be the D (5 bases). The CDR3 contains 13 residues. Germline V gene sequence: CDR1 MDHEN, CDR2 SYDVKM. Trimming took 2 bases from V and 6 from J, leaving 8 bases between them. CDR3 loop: CASSLQGVNIQYF. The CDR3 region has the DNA TGTGCCAGCAGTTTACAGGGCGTAAACATTCAGTACTTC.

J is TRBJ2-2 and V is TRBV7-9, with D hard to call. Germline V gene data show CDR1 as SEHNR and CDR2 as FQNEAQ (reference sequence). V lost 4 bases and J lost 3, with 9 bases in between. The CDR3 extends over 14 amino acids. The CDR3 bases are TGTGCCAGCAGCTATGGAGCCGACACCGGGGAGCTGTTTTTT. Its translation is CASSYGADTGELFF.